A single sample gave rise to the 29 T cell receptor beta chains below, sequenced in a study of Graves' ophthalmopathy and Graves' hyperthyroidism. TCR beta CDR3 amplification used RNA transcripts. A first-round RT-PCR used HTBI primers, followed by a second-round multiplex PCR. TCRdb re-called the multiplex PCR reads through MiXCR, storing one row per CDR3 protein. Counted here are approximately 1.2 million distinct CDR3 sequences, about two fifths occurring once; the ten biggest clones make up 11%. Sequenced sample: peripheral blood or thyroid tissue (not recorded which). The receptors were sampled from an adult man with Graves' hyperthyroidism.

For this clonotype: A much larger clone lies a single base off, so this may be a read error. The conserved phenylalanine or tryptophan is not found at the CDR3 terminus, so this likely reflects a read error. The gene calls are TRBV13 and TRBJ2-7, with TRBD1 matching 7 bases. Trimming took 5 bases from V and 3 from J; bases not matched to a gene: 7. Germline V gives CDR1 PRHDT, CDR2 FYEKMQ (reference sequence). The CDR3 length is 14 residues. The CDR3, as DNA: TGTGCCAGCAGCCCGGGACAGAGATTCTACGAGCAGTACCTC. Amino acid sequence: CASSPGQRFYEQYL.

This clonotype was seen at least ten times. This chain links TRBV11-2 with TRBJ1-4; no reliable D call. Deletions cut 5 bases from V and 5 bases from J, with 9 bases between. Per germline, CDR1 SGHAT and CDR2 FQNNGV. This CDR3 comprises 13 residues. CDR3 sequence (DNA): TGTGCCAGCAGCCCTGGGGTGAATGAAAAACTGTTTTTT. Translating gives CASSPGVNEKLFF.

Comment on this clonotype: The CDR3 end shows no conserved phenylalanine or tryptophan, and so a read error is likely. V gene TRBV12-3 or TRBV12-4 combines with J gene TRBJ1-5, with D tentatively TRBD1 (6 bases). The CDR3 length is 13 residues. Trimming pared 6 bases from V and 2 bases from J, leaving 8 bases between. CDR3 loop: CASRGGGNQPQHL. The CDR3 DNA sequence: TGTGCCAGCAGAGGGGGTGGCAATCAGCCCCAGCATCTT.

This sequence joins TRBV25-1 and TRBJ2-7, with D hard to call. Germline V gene data show CDR1 as MGHDK and CDR2 as SYGVNS. V lost 5 bases and J 2 bases, leaving 13 bases between the germline ends. CDR3 length equals 14 residues. CDR3 sequence (DNA): TGTGCCAGCAGTTACTCGCTTTCAGCCTACGAGCAGTACTTC. It codes for CASSYSLSAYEQYF.

Remarks on this clonotype: This may come from a read error, since a much larger clone is one base off. V gene TRBV11-2 combines with J gene TRBJ2-7; 8 bases map to TRBD2. Germline V gene lookup returns CDR1 SGHAT and CDR2 FQNNGV. The CDR3 extends over 13 amino acids. The V gene end was trimmed by 2 bases and the J gene end by 6 bases; junction bases not matched to a gene: 3. DNA for the CDR3: TGTGCCAGCAGCTTACGCGGGGGGCTCGAGCAGTACTTC. This sequence encodes CASSLRGGLEQYF.

The J gene is TRBJ2-7, the V gene TRBV7-2; D is possibly TRBD1 (6 bases). Trimming cost V 5 bases and J 6 bases, with 14 bases left between them. Germline V gives CDR1 SGHTA, CDR2 FQGNSA. CDR3 length: 13 residues. CDR3 sequence reads: CASSRVMGAEQYF. CDR3 bases: TGTGCCAGCAGCCGGGTTATGGGGGCCGAGCAGTACTTC.

This clonotype was seen ten or more times. The rearrangement joins TRBV20-1 to TRBJ1-4; D is possibly TRBD1 (5 bases). Germline loops: CDR1 DFQATT, CDR2 SNEGSKA (reference sequence). Trimming cost V 0 bases and J 4 bases, with 12 bases left between them. This CDR3 contains 15 residues. CDR3 nucleotide sequence: TGCAGTGCTAGAGAAGGCGGCAGGGATAATGAAAAACTGTTTTTT. The encoded protein is CSAREGGRDNEKLFF.

This clonotype was seen many times. CDR3 in DNA: TGTGCCAGCAGCCCTCTAGCGGGGCAGACCGGGGAGCTGTTTTTT. This sequence encodes CASSPLAGQTGELFF. The rearrangement uses TRBV11-2 and TRBJ2-2; 9 nucleotides line up with TRBD2. The CDR3 consists of 15 residues. CDR1 and CDR2 from the germline V gene are SGHAT and FQNNGV. Trimming took 5 bases from V and 5 from J; bases not matched to a gene: 6.

This clonotype was observed many times. This chain links TRBV2 with TRBJ1-2, with TRBD1 matching 8 bases. The germline V gene has CDR1 SNHLY and CDR2 FYNNEI. The J segment lost 3 bases and the V segment lost 7 bases, leaving 7 bases of the junction unmatched. The CDR3 is 14 residues long. The CDR3 spells CASTRDRWDYGYTF. Here the CDR3 DNA reads TGTGCCAGCACTCGGGACAGGTGGGACTATGGCTACACCTTC.

This rearrangement joins TRBV7-2 to TRBJ2-7, with 12 bases lining up with TRBD1. This CDR3 comprises 15 residues. V shed 5 bases, J shed 6 bases, and the junction held 8 bases outside the gene matches. Germline CDR1 and CDR2: SGHTA and FQGNSA. The DNA for the CDR3 is TGTGCCAGCAGCCAAAGCCCGGGACAGGGGGCCGAGCAGTACTTC. Translation: CASSQSPGQGAEQYF.

This clonotype was recorded at least ten times. The chain combines TRBV7-2 with TRBJ2-7, with 15 bases aligning to TRBD2. V trimming: 11 bases; J trimming: 2 bases; junction bases outside the gene matches: 13. The CDR3 extends over 17 amino acids. Germline loops: CDR1 SGHTA, CDR2 FQGNSA. The CDR3 region is CACTLGLAGGGAYEQYF. CDR3 sequence (DNA): TGTGCCTGTACACTGGGACTAGCGGGAGGAGGGGCCTACGAGCAGTACTTC. The full variable domain, completed using reference TRBV7-2 and TRBJ2-7, is GAGVSQSPSNKVTEKGKDVELRCDPISGHTALYWYRQSLGQGLEFLIYFQGNSAPDKSGLPSDRFSAERTGGSVSTLTIQRTQQEDSAVYLCACTLGLAGGGAYEQYFGPGTRLTVT.

This clonotype was counted between two and nine times. The CDR3 reads CAWSMGTGAFF. The CDR3 DNA follows: TGTGCCTGGAGTATGGGGACAGGAGCTTTCTTT. The rearrangement joins TRBV30 to TRBJ1-1, with TRBD1 matching over 8 bases. Unmatched junction bases numbered 3, after V lost 2 bases and J lost 10 bases. Germline V gene sequence: CDR1 GTSNPN, CDR2 SVGIG (reference sequence). The CDR3 has 11 amino acids.

V and J are TRBV10-2 and TRBJ2-7; D may be TRBD1 (6 bases). The CDR3 spans 14 residues. Trimming pared 4 bases from V and 2 bases from J, leaving 12 bases between. Germline V gene data show CDR1 as WSHSY and CDR2 as SAAADI. CDR3 nucleotide sequence: TGCGCCAGCAGTGCCGGACAGCACGCCTACGAGCAGTACTTC. The encoded protein is CASSAGQHAYEQYF.

In its sample, this clonotype was seen many times. The CDR3 nucleotides read TGTGCCAGCAGCGTCCCCATCAGGGTAGAGACCCAGTACTTC. It codes for CASSVPIRVETQYF. The chain carries TRBV11-2 and TRBJ2-5, with D possibly TRBD1 on 5 matching bases. The CDR3 has 14 amino acids. The V gene lost 5 bases and the J gene lost 4 bases, with 14 bases spanning the gap. Germline CDR1 is SGHAT and CDR2 is FQNNGV.

There are a few counts of this clonotype. The chain carries TRBV19 and TRBJ1-6; D remains unclear. Trimming removed 4 bases from V and 0 bases from J, with 13 bases in between. Germline CDR1 is LNHDA and CDR2 is SQIVND (reference sequence). The length of the CDR3 is 17 residues. CDR3 amino acids: CASSTTRKSSYNSPLHF. In DNA, the CDR3 is TGTGCCAGTAGTACAACAAGGAAGAGCTCCTATAATTCACCCCTCCACTTT.

The CDR3 DNA reads TGTGCCAGTAGTATACAGCGGGGGACCACAGATACGCAGTATTTT. It yields the protein CASSIQRGTTDTQYF. The chain employs TRBV19 and TRBJ2-3, with TRBD2 matching 8 bases. This CDR3 contains 15 residues. Germline lookup yields CDR1 LNHDA and CDR2 SQIVND (reference sequence). V dropped 2 bases and J dropped 2; count of bases not matched to a gene: 3. The whole variable domain, remainder taken from reference TRBV19 and TRBJ2-3, is DGGITQSPKYLFRKEGQNVTLSCEQNLNHDAMYWYRQDPGQGLRLIYYSQIVNDFQKGDIAEGYSVSREKKESFPLTVTSAQKNPTAFYLCASSIQRGTTDTQYFGPGTRLTVL.

There are many counts of this clonotype. The CDR3 is CASSPSEGQGSNQPQHF. DNA of the CDR3: TGTGCCAGCAGCCCGTCTGAAGGACAGGGCAGCAATCAGCCCCAGCATTTT. V is TRBV11-2 and J is TRBJ1-5; 8 bases map to TRBD1. V dropped 5 bases and J dropped 1; count of bases not matched to a gene: 10. Germline V gene lookup returns CDR1 SGHAT and CDR2 FQNNGV. This CDR3 spans 17 amino acids.

The chain recombines TRBV2 with TRBJ2-5; 16 nucleotides agree with TRBD2. V dropped 8 bases and J dropped 4; count of bases not matched to a gene: 4. Germline values: CDR1 SNHLY, CDR2 FYNNEI. This CDR3 is built from 15 residues. The CDR3 sequence: CASGGLAGGLETQYF. CDR3 sequence (DNA): TGTGCCAGCGGGGGACTAGCGGGGGGGCTAGAGACCCAGTACTTC.

The gene calls are TRBV20-1 and TRBJ2-2, with 12 bases fitting TRBD2. V was pared by 6 bases and J by 3 bases, with 5 bases of the junction left unmatched. Germline V gene sequence: CDR1 DFQATT, CDR2 SNEGSKA (reference sequence). This CDR3 has 15 amino acids. The CDR3 sequence is CSAQTSGSYTGELFF. The CDR3, as DNA: TGCAGTGCCCAGACTAGCGGGAGCTACACCGGGGAGCTGTTTTTT.

This clonotype was seen only a few times. CDR3 sequence reads: CASRTHQGALGETQYF. The CDR3 DNA is TGTGCCAGCAGGACACACCAGGGGGCCCTGGGGGAGACCCAGTACTTC. This sequence joins TRBV27 and TRBJ2-5; 8 bases agree with TRBD1. The CDR3 has 16 amino acids. The V gene's germline CDR1 is MNHEY and CDR2 SMNVEV (reference sequence). V lost 6 bases, J lost 5 bases, and 14 bases stayed unmatched.

The gene calls are TRBV29-1 and TRBJ1-2, with 10 bases that match TRBD1. This CDR3 has 14 residues. With 4 bases clipped from V and 4 bases from J, the junction kept 6 bases outside the gene matches. The germline V gene has CDR1 SQVTM and CDR2 ANQGSEA. In DNA form, the CDR3 reads TGCAGCGTTGGGACAGGGGGGGAGGTCTATGGCTACACCTTC. Translating it yields CSVGTGGEVYGYTF.

This clonotype showed up many times. The chain employs TRBV20-1 and TRBJ2-5; 7 nucleotides line up with TRBD1. Germline assignment: CDR1 DFQATT and CDR2 SNEGSKA (reference sequence). The CDR3 runs 15 residues. After removal of 3 bases from V and 5 bases from J, the junction contained 12 bases not matched to a gene. The CDR3 DNA reads as TGCAGTGCTAGCAGTCCCGGGACAGCCGTCGAGACCCAGTACTTC. Its translation: CSASSPGTAVETQYF.

Of note for this clonotype: This may be a read error, as it is one base from a much larger clone. The gene calls are TRBV7-8 and TRBJ1-1, with 7 bases aligning to TRBD1. This CDR3 has 15 amino acids. Germline V gene sequence: CDR1 SGHVS, CDR2 FQNEAQ. CDR3 bases: TGTGTCAGCAGCCCCCGACAGGGTCGAGACACTGAAGCTTTCTTT. It is translated as CVSSPRQGRDTEAFF.

This clonotype was seen a handful of times. The V gene is TRBV2, the J gene TRBJ2-7; 8 nucleotides align to TRBD2. Looked up from germline, CDR1 is SNHLY and CDR2 is FYNNEI. The V segment lost 6 bases and the J segment 2 bases; nucleotides outside the gene matches: 12. The CDR3 consists of 16 residues. CDR3 DNA: TGTGCCAGCAGCTTGCCTCTAGCGGGTGCAGCCTACGAGCAGTACTTC. Amino acid sequence: CASSLPLAGAAYEQYF.

As regards this clonotype: This is likely a read error, given that the CDR3 carries no conserved phenylalanine or tryptophan at its end. V gene TRBV5-4 combines with J gene TRBJ2-5, with 7 bases aligning to TRBD1. The CDR3 length is 13 residues. After removal of 3 bases from V and 2 bases from J, the junction contained 1 base not matched to a gene. Germline loops: CDR1 SGHNT, CDR2 YYREEE (reference sequence). DNA of the CDR3: TGTGCCAGCAGCTCGGGACAGCAAGAGACCCAGTACCTC. Translation gives CASSSGQQETQYL.

This clonotype was counted a single time. V usage is TRBV7-2 and J usage is TRBJ2-2; D ambiguous. This CDR3 has 14 residues. V gave up 5 bases and J gave up 8 bases, with 15 bases separating them. Germline-derived CDR1 and CDR2 are SGHTA and FQGNSA. The CDR3 region has the DNA TGTGCCAGCAGCAGTGACGGGCCAGGAGGGGAGCTGTTTTTT. Protein product: CASSSDGPGGELFF.

This clonotype has only a few counts. This sequence joins TRBV12-3 or TRBV12-4 and TRBJ2-6, with D maybe TRBD2 (5 bases). The length of the CDR3 is 15 residues. Trimming took 6 bases from V and 4 from J, leaving 13 bases between them. The CDR3 DNA reads as TGTGCCAGCAGCGCTGATTCGGGAGGGGCCAACGTCCTGACTTTC. Translated, it gives CASSADSGGANVLTF.

The chain carries TRBV6-5 and TRBJ1-5, with D perhaps matching TRBD1 (6 bases). V dropped 0 bases and J dropped 9 bases, with 12 bases sitting between them. Germline V lookup: CDR1 MNHEY, CDR2 SVGAGI. The CDR3 sequence is 14 residues long. The CDR3: CASSYSGQGSPQHF. The DNA of the CDR3 is TGTGCCAGCAGTTACTCGGGGCAGGGGTCGCCCCAGCATTTT.

V gene TRBV7-2 combines with J gene TRBJ1-5; weak D call: TRBD1 (5 bases). CDR1 and CDR2 (germline): SGHTA, FQGNSA. V dropped 7 bases and J dropped 1 base, with 17 bases sitting between them. The CDR3 covers 16 residues. CDR3 in amino acids: CASKGDVGISNQPQHF. In DNA, the CDR3 is TGTGCCAGCAAAGGGGATGTCGGCATAAGCAATCAGCCCCAGCATTTT. The variable domain in full, with the rest retrieved from reference TRBV7-2 and TRBJ1-5, is GAGVSQSPSNKVTEKGKDVELRCDPISGHTALYWYRQSLGQGLEFLIYFQGNSAPDKSGLPSDRFSAERTGGSVSTLTIQRTQQEDSAVYLCASKGDVGISNQPQHFGDGTRLSIL.